This entry features one T cell receptor (beta chain) sequence. Antigen unknown. TCRdb keeps only in-frame clones here, not all; method: immunoSEQ multiplex PCR. The sample carries more than 55,000 clones, roughly 89% recorded once. At baseline, cycle 4 day 1, and cycle 7 day 1, blood was sampled. This record belongs to a study of OX40 agonist ivuxolimab in advanced cancers. Overall study: Three dose-escalation patients had partial responses: one with hepatocellular carcinoma and two with cutaneous melanoma. Overall study results and limits: On average, CD8+ T cells had more expanded clones than CD4+.

Deletions cut 0 bases from V and 5 bases from J, with 11 bases between. The length of the CDR3 is 14 residues. CDR1 and CDR2 (germline): SGHRS, YFSETQ. This specimen was CD4+ or CD8+ T cells sorted from blood, taken in a trial of the OX40 agonist ivuxolimab. This clonotype was sampled from an adult with an advanced solid tumor such as melanoma, head and neck, liver or kidney cancer. This chain joins TRBV5-1 and TRBJ2-5, with D possibly being TRBD1 (6 bases). CDR3 nucleotide sequence: TGCGCCAGCAGCTTGGTAGGGGGTGGGGAGACCCAGTACTTC. This encodes CASSLVGGGETQYF.